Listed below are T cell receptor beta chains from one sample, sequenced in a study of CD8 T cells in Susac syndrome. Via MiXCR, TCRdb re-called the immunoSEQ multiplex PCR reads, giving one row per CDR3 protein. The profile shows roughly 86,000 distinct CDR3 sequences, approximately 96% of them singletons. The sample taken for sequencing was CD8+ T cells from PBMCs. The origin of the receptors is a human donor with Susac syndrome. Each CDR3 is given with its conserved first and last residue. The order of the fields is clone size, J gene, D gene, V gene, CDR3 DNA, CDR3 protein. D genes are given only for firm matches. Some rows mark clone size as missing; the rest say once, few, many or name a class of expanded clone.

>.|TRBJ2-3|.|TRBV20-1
TGCAGTGCTAGAGATGACCGATTAGCAGGCACAGATACGCAGTATTTT
CSARDDRLAGTDTQYF
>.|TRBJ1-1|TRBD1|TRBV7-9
TGTGCCAGCAGGCGGGGACAGGGGAACACTGAAGCTTTCTTT
CASRRGQGNTEAFF
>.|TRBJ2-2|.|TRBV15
TGTGCCACCAGCAGCAGGGGGGAAACCGGGGAGCTGTTTTTT
CATSSRGETGELFF
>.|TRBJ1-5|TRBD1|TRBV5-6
TGTGCCAGCAGCACCGGGACAGGGGTCCAGCCCCAGCATTTT
CASSTGTGVQPQHF
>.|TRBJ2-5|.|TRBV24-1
TGTGCCACCAGTGATCCCCAAGAGACCCAGTACTTC
CATSDPQETQYF
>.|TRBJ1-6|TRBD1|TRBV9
TGTGCCAGCAGCGGAGGGACAGGGGGAAATTCACCCCTCCACTTT
CASSGGTGGNSPLHF
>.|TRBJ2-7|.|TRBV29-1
TGCAGCGTTGAAGACCTGCGTCGGGGCGAGCAGTACTTC
CSVEDLRRGEQYF
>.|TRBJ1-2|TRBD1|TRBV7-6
TGTGCCAGCAGCGGTGACAGGGTCGGCTACACCTTC
CASSGDRVGYTF
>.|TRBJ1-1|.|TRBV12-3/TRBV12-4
TGTGCCAGCAGTCCGGTGGGGGGAAGCACTGAAGCTTTCTTT
CASSPVGGSTEAFF
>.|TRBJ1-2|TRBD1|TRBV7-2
TGTGCCAGCAGCTTAGTTCTGGGACAGGGTATAGGCTACACCTTC
CASSLVLGQGIGYTF
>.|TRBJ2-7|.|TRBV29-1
TGCAGCGTTGATGACCACTACGAGCAGTACTTC
CSVDDHYEQYF
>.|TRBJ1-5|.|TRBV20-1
TGCAGTGCCCCGACGGGAGGGGATAGCAATCAGCCCCAGCATTTT
CSAPTGGDSNQPQHF
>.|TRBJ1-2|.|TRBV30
TGTGCCTGGTCTTACTATGGAGGCCGGGGGAACTATGGCTACACCTTC
CAWSYYGGRGNYGYTF
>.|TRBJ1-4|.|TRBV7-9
TGTGCCAGCAGCTTATACTGGCCCTTCCAAAAACTGTTTTTT
CASSLYWPFQKLFF
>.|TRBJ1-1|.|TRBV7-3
TGTGCCAGCACCGAAGGGACTGAAGCTTTCTTT
CASTEGTEAFF
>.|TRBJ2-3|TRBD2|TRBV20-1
TGCAGTGCTTTCCCGACTAGCGGGGGGGATTGGGATACGCAGTATTTT
CSAFPTSGGDWDTQYF
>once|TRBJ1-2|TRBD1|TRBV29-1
TGCAGCGCACAGACAGGGAACGGCTACACCTTC
CSAQTGNGYTF
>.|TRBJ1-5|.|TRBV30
TGTGCCTGGAGTGCCCCGCGGGACGGAACAAATCAGCCCCAGCATTTT
CAWSAPRDGTNQPQHF
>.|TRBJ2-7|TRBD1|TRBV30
TGTGCCTGGAAAGGACAGGGAATCGAGCAGTACTTC
CAWKGQGIEQYF
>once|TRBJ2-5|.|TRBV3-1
TGTGCCAGCAGCCAAGGGGACGAGACCCAGTACTTC
CASSQGDETQYF
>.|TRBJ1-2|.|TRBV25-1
TGTGCCAGCAGCGGCTATGGCTACACCTTC
CASSGYGYTF
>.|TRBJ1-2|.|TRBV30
TGTGCCTGGGGCGGTGGATCTAACTATGGCTACACCTTC
CAWGGGSNYGYTF
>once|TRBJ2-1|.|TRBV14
TGTGCCAGCAGCCAAGGGCATCCCTCCTACAATGAGCAGTTCTTC
CASSQGHPSYNEQFF
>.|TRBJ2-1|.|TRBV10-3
TGTGCCATCAGTGAGTCCGGCAGGGAACTATTCAATGAGCAGTTCTTC
CAISESGRELFNEQFF
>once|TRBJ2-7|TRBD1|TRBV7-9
TGTGCCAGCAGCTTACAGGGACAGGGCGTGTTGTCCTACGAGCAGTACTTC
CASSLQGQGVLSYEQYF
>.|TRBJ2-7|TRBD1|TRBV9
TGTGCCAGCAGCGACGGGACAGGGAACCTCGAGCAGTACTTC
CASSDGTGNLEQYF
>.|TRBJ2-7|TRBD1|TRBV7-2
TGTGCCAGCAGCTTAACAGGGGGCATCTACGAGCAGTACTTC
CASSLTGGIYEQYF
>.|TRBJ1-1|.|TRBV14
TGTGCCAGCAGCCAAGATCTGCAGCCCACTGAAGCTTTCTTT
CASSQDLQPTEAFF
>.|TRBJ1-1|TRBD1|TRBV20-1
TGCAGTGCTATCCAGACAGGGGTTGTGAACACTGAAGCTTTCTTT
CSAIQTGVVNTEAFF
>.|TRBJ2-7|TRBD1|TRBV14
TGTGCCAGCAGGACCTCAGGGGGACCGTTCGGAGAGCAGTACTTC
CASRTSGGPFGEQYF
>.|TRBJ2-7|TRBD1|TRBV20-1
TGCAGTGCTATATTCGGGACAGCCTACGAGCAGTACTTC
CSAIFGTAYEQYF
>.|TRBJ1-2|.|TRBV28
TGTGCCAGCAGTCTGGGGGCAGCTTATGGCTACACCTTC
CASSLGAAYGYTF
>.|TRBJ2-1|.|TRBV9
TGTGCCAGCAGCGTAAAGTACAGGGAGGGAGAGCAGTTCTTC
CASSVKYREGEQFF
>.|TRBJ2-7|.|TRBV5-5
TGTGCCAGCAGCTGGGGCGACCCAGGGCAGTACTTC
CASSWGDPGQYF
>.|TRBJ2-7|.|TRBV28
TGTGCCAGCAGTAGGGGACAAGAACTCTACGAGCAGTACTTC
CASSRGQELYEQYF
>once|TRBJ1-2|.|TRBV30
TGTGCCTGGAGTACGGGCTCCAACTATGGCTACACCTTC
CAWSTGSNYGYTF
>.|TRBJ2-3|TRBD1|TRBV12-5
TGTGCTAGTGGTTTGGGGACAGGGTCGGCAGATACGCAGTATTTT
CASGLGTGSADTQYF
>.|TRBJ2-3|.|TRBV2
TGTGCCAGCAGTGAAGCGCTGGGGACCTCTAGCACAGATACGCAGTATTTT
CASSEALGTSSTDTQYF
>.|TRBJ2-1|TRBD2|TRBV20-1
TGCAGTGCTAGAGTCCGGGCTAGCGGATTCAATGAGCAGTTCTTC
CSARVRASGFNEQFF
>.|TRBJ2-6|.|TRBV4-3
TGCGCCAGCAGCCAAACGACAGGAGCCTCTGGGGCCAACGTCCTGACTTTC
CASSQTTGASGANVLTF
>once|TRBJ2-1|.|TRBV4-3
TGCGCCAGCAGCCAAGATTCAAGTAAGGCGAATGAGCAGTTCTTC
CASSQDSSKANEQFF
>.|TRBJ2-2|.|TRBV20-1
TGCAGTGCCCGGGACGGCCGGGGATTCGGGGAGCTGTTTTTT
CSARDGRGFGELFF